The 7 T cell receptor beta chains reported below all come from one sample, sequenced in a study of blood T cell repertoires in COVID-19. The protocol was immunoSEQ multiplex PCR, while the TCRdb copy is restricted to in-frame clones and leaves out a portion. In the table there are 130,000 or so clones, approximately 86% of which are singletons. Sequenced: peripheral blood. These receptors were collected from a woman in her 70s with COVID-19, enrolled during active disease.

The gene calls are TRBV7-3 and TRBJ2-1, with 9 nucleotides matching TRBD2. Trimming at V came to 4 bases and at J to 2 bases, leaving 6 bases not matched to a gene. The CDR3 is 16 residues long. CDR1 and CDR2 from the germline V gene are SGHTA and FQGTGA. CDR3 amino acids: CASSYLSGGTYNEQFF. CDR3 sequence (DNA): TGTGCCAGCAGCTACCTTAGCGGGGGAACCTACAATGAGCAGTTCTTC.

The genes are TRBV28 and TRBJ2-7; 8 bases map to TRBD2. With V trimmed by 6 bases and J by 0 bases, 13 bases remained unmatched. The CDR3 loop spans 17 amino acids. Germline CDR1 reads MDHEN; CDR2 reads SYDVKM. CDR3 sequence: CASSGRDFQRVSYEQYF. The CDR3, as DNA: TGTGCCAGCAGCGGGAGGGACTTTCAACGGGTCTCCTACGAGCAGTACTTC.

V usage is TRBV7-9 and J usage is TRBJ2-5, with TRBD1 identical over 9 bases. V shed 5 bases and J 1 base; nucleotides not matched to a gene: 2. Germline CDR1 SEHNR, CDR2 FQNEAQ (reference sequence). The CDR3 extends over 14 amino acids. The CDR3: CASSPGQGQETQYF. The CDR3 coding sequence is TGTGCCAGCAGCCCGGGACAGGGCCAAGAGACCCAGTACTTC.

The chain couples TRBV3-1 (or the pseudogene TRBV3-2) to TRBJ2-1, with 9 bases matching TRBD2. The CDR3 loop spans 17 amino acids. In germline, CDR1 is LGHDT, CDR2 YNNKEL (reference sequence). Trimming cost V 1 base and J 4 bases; bases outside gene matches: 8. The CDR3 region is CASSQVGGGGSYNEQFF. Written as DNA, the CDR3 is TGTGCCAGCAGCCAAGTGGGCGGGGGGGGCAGTTACAATGAGCAGTTCTTC.

This clone was observed a handful of times. The chain has TRBV30 and TRBJ2-2, with TRBD1 identical over 7 bases. Germline loops: CDR1 GTSNPN, CDR2 SVGIG (reference sequence). Trimming removed 3 bases from V and 5 bases from J; junction bases left unmatched: 6. CDR3 length: 14 amino acids. The CDR3: CAWRRQGETGELFF. CDR3 nucleotides: TGTGCCTGGAGAAGACAGGGAGAGACCGGGGAGCTGTTTTTT.

The J gene is TRBJ1-1, the V gene TRBV7-8; 12 bases map to TRBD1. The V segment lost 4 bases and the J segment 1 base; nucleotides outside the gene matches: 4. The CDR3 runs 16 residues. Germline-derived CDR1 and CDR2 are SGHVS and FQNEAQ. The CDR3 DNA is TGTGCCAGCAGCTGGGGACAGGGGGCCTGGAACACTGAAGCTTTCTTT. Translated, it gives CASSWGQGAWNTEAFF. Together with reference TRBV7-8 and TRBJ1-1, the CDR3 gives the full variable domain: GAGVSQSPRYKVAKRGQDVALRCDPISGHVSLFWYQQALGQGPEFLTYFQNEAQLDKSGLPSDRFFAERPEGSVSTLKIQRTQQEDSAVYLCASSWGQGAWNTEAFFGQGTRLTVV.

The table lists this clone with a few counts. This CDR3 is CASSQEASYSYNEQFF. The CDR3 coding sequence is TGTGCCAGCAGCCAAGAGGCTAGCTACTCCTACAATGAGCAGTTCTTC. The chain has TRBV4-2 and TRBJ2-1, with D tentatively TRBD2 (5 bases). Germline V gene data show CDR1 as LGHNA and CDR2 as YNFKEQ. This CDR3 is 16 amino acids long. V dropped 0 bases and J dropped 0 bases, with 9 bases sitting between them.